This T cell receptor (beta chain) comes out of a study of shared clonotypes between healthy human individuals. On the study more broadly: There were three CD4 naive, three CD4 memory, two CD8 naive and one CD8 memory plates per donor.

Naive-designated CD8 cells lacked CD45RO, were positively enriched for CCR7, and omitted terminally differentiated effector memory CD45RA+ cells. Caucasian adults living in Nashville, Tennessee, provided all samples. At the deep level, the assay was run. Produced via immunoSEQ multiplex PCR; TCRdb's table is partial and in-frame only. The table has about 2 million clones, roughly 94% seen once. Per the germline V gene, CDR1 is MNHNS and CDR2 is SASEGT. Trimming took 3 bases from V and 2 from J, leaving 16 bases between them. CDR3 length: 16 residues. This TCR came from a man in his late teens or twenties in good health. The genes are TRBV6-1 and TRBJ1-2; D uncertain. The sequenced material came from naive CD8+ T cells sorted from blood. The CDR3 spells CASSERPPGINYGYTF. CDR3 nucleotide sequence: TGTGCCAGCAGTGAGCGTCCTCCGGGCATCAACTATGGCTACACCTTC.